This entry is about one TCR beta chain. The antigen remains unidentified. This PCR relied on a set of 60 Vbeta primers and 13 Jbeta primers. Profiling relied on immunoSEQ multiplex PCR, and the TCRdb table lists in-frame clones only, not all of them. The sample has about 140,000 clones; approximately 80% are singletons. The record originates from a study of cytomegalovirus exposure and HLA in healthy donors. Study results and caveats: Earlier analysis found most TCR beta V segments productive about 87% or about 30% of the time.

The TCR sequence derives from a male donor in good health and CMV-seronegative. The sequencing sample was made of PBMCs.

The CDR3 coding sequence is TGTGCCAGCTCGGCCCTAGGGCAGGGTACCCATCAGCCCCAGCATTTT. Protein: CASSALGQGTHQPQHF. The chain joins TRBV18 to TRBJ1-5, with D possibly TRBD1 on 5 matching bases. The length of the CDR3 is 16 residues. Germline V gives CDR1 KGHSH, CDR2 LQKENI. The V and J ends lost 6 bases and 5 bases respectively, with 20 bases between them.